Below, one T cell receptor beta chain is given with its context. TCR beta sequencing covered blood CD8+ and CD4+ T cells. The data were taken from a study of CD8 T cells in Susac syndrome. Whole-study context: Among sequenced Susac syndrome patients, 5 or 6 had active disease and roughly eight were in remission. At blood draw, Susac syndrome patients were therapy-naive, on corticosteroids, or on intravenous immunoglobulin alone.

With random hexamers, roughly 0.45 to 1 ug RNA was reverse transcribed. Across 54 Vbeta and 13 Jbeta, TCR beta CDR3 was amplified with immunoSEQ multiplex PCR. TCRdb fed the immunoSEQ multiplex PCR reads into MiXCR, producing one record per CDR3 protein. The sample lists approximately 190,000 distinct CDR3 sequences; approximately 96% were seen once. CDR1 and CDR2 from the germline V gene are SGHKS and YYEKEE (reference sequence). The CDR3 covers 13 residues. The germline V and J ends were trimmed by 7 bases and 4 bases, with 14 bases remaining between them. The receptor was isolated from a human donor with Susac syndrome. What was sequenced was CD4+ T cells from PBMCs. The chain has TRBV5-5 and TRBJ1-2; D remains unclear. The CDR3 reads CASGDLTSYGYTF. CDR3 DNA sequence: TGTGCCAGCGGAGACCTGACTAGCTATGGCTACACCTTC. Using reference TRBV5-5 and TRBJ1-2 for the parts outside the CDR3, the full variable domain is DAGVTQSPTHLIKTRGQQVTLRCSPISGHKSVSWYQQVLGQGPQFIFQYYEKEERGRGNFPDRFSARQFPNYSSELNVNALLLGDSALYLCASGDLTSYGYTFGSGTRLTVV.